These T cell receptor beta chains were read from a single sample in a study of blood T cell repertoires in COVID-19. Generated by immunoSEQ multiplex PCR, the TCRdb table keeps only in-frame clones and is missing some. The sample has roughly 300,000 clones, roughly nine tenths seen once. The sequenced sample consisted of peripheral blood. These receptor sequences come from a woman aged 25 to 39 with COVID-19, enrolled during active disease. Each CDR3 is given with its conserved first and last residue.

CDR3 protein: CASSIQGISGNTIYF
V gene: TRBV19
J gene: TRBJ1-3
CDR3 length: 15

CDR3 protein: CASTILPTVQETQYF
V gene: TRBV5-6
J gene: TRBJ2-5
CDR3 length: 15

CDR3 protein: CASRGAGSYEQYF
V gene: TRBV12-3/TRBV12-4
J gene: TRBJ2-7
CDR3 length: 13

CDR3 protein: CASSLGNRVNEKLFF
V gene: TRBV5-1
J gene: TRBJ1-4
CDR3 length: 15

CDR3 protein: CASSRATEAFF
V gene: TRBV18
J gene: TRBJ1-1
CDR3 length: 11

CDR3 protein: CASSEARDYLTDTQYF
V gene: TRBV6-1
J gene: TRBJ2-3
CDR3 length: 16

CDR3 protein: CASSQSEPGGSYNEQFF
V gene: TRBV5-1
J gene: TRBJ2-1
CDR3 length: 17

CDR3 protein: CSVQGWSYEQYF
V gene: TRBV29-1
J gene: TRBJ2-7
CDR3 length: 12

CDR3 protein: CASSLVGARPYEQYF
V gene: TRBV5-1
J gene: TRBJ2-7
CDR3 length: 15

CDR3 protein: CASRLLRTGGGNTIYF
V gene: TRBV12-2
J gene: TRBJ1-3
CDR3 length: 16

CDR3 protein: CASSQVVFNEQFF
V gene: TRBV4-1
J gene: TRBJ2-1
CDR3 length: 13

CDR3 protein: CASSQPGTQYF
V gene: TRBV3-1/TRBV3-2
J gene: TRBJ2-5
CDR3 length: 11

CDR3 protein: CASSPPSGRATEAFF
V gene: TRBV18
J gene: TRBJ1-1
CDR3 length: 15

CDR3 protein: CASSDLQQGAAGELFF
V gene: TRBV18
J gene: TRBJ2-2
CDR3 length: 16

CDR3 protein: CASSLDRSNYGYTF
V gene: TRBV4-1
J gene: TRBJ1-2
CDR3 length: 14

CDR3 protein: CASSLWTGSLDQPQHF
V gene: TRBV5-5
J gene: TRBJ1-5
CDR3 length: 16

CDR3 protein: CSASWTGGVNQPQHF
V gene: TRBV20-1
J gene: TRBJ1-5
CDR3 length: 15

CDR3 protein: CASSYRRTGSYGYTF
V gene: TRBV6-5
J gene: TRBJ1-2
CDR3 length: 15

CDR3 protein: CASSLDRGHEQYF
V gene: TRBV5-1
J gene: TRBJ2-7
CDR3 length: 13

CDR3 protein: CASSYNRDVTGELFF
V gene: TRBV6-5
J gene: TRBJ2-2
CDR3 length: 15

CDR3 protein: CASSPPGSYEQFF
V gene: TRBV7-9
J gene: TRBJ2-1
CDR3 length: 13

CDR3 protein: CASSYSKRSLPYQETQYF
V gene: TRBV6-2/TRBV6-3
J gene: TRBJ2-5
CDR3 length: 18

CDR3 protein: CASSYRETGNTIYF
V gene: TRBV5-1
J gene: TRBJ1-3
CDR3 length: 14

CDR3 protein: CASTQVGGGRWTDTQYF
V gene: TRBV5-6
J gene: TRBJ2-3
CDR3 length: 17

CDR3 protein: CASSLEGAYGYTF
V gene: TRBV5-4
J gene: TRBJ1-2
CDR3 length: 13